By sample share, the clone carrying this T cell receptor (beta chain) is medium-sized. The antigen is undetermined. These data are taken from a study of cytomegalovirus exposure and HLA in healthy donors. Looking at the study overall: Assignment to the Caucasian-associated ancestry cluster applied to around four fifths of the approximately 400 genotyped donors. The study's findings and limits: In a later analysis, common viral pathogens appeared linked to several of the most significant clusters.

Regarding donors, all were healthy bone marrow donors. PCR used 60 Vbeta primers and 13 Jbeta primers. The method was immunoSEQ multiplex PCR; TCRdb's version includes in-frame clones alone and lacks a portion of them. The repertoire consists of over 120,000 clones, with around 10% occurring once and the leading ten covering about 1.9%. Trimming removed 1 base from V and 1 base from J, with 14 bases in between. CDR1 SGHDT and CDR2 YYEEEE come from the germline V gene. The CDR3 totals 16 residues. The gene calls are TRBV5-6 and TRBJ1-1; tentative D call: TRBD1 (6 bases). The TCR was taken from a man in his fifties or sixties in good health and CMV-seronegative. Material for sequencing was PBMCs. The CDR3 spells CASSLPGASTNTEAFF. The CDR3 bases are TGTGCCAGCAGCTTGCCAGGGGCTTCGACGAACACTGAAGCTTTCTTT.